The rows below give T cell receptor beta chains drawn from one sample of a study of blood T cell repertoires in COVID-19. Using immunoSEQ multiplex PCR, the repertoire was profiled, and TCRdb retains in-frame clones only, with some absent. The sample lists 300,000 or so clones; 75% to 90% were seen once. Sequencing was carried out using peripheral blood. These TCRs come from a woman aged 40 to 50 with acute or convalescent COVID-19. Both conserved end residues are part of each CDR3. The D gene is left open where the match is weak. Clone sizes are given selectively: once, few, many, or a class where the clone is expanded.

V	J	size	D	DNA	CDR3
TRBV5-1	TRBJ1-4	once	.	TGCGCCAGCAGCGCGATGGGTTCGGGGGAAAAACTGTTTTTT	CASSAMGSGEKLFF
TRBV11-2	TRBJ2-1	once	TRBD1	TGTGCCAGCAGCCTGGACAGGGTTGGTGAGCAGTTCTTC	CASSLDRVGEQFF
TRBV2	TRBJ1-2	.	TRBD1	TGTGCCAGCACGGAGACAGGGTTTGGCTACACCTTC	CASTETGFGYTF
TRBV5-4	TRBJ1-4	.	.	TGTGCCAGCAGCTCCCTGGACAGTTTAAATGAAAAACTGTTTTTT	CASSSLDSLNEKLFF
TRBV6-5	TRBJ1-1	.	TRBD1	TGTGCCAGCTCTATGACAGGGACCACTGAAGCTTTCTTT	CASSMTGTTEAFF
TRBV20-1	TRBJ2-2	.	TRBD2	TGCAGTGCTAGTGGACTAGCGGGATACACCGGGGAGCTGTTTTTT	CSASGLAGYTGELFF
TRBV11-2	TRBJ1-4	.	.	TGTGCCAGCAGCCGTGGTTGGGCCAGGGGTGATGAAAAACTGTTTTTT	CASSRGWARGDEKLFF
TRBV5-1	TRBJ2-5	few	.	TGCGCCAGCAGCTTGGAGGCAGGGGAGCAAGAGACCCAGTACTTC	CASSLEAGEQETQYF
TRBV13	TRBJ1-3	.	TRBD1	TGTGCCAGCAGCCTGGGACAGGGGATCTCTGGAAACACCATATATTTT	CASSLGQGISGNTIYF
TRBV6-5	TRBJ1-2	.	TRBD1	TGTGCCAGCAGTTACTCGACAGGGGTACACTATGGCTACACCTTC	CASSYSTGVHYGYTF
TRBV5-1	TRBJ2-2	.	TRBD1	TGCGCCAGCAGCTTGGGTGACAGGGCATCCACCGGGGAGCTGTTTTTT	CASSLGDRASTGELFF
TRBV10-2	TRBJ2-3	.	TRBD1	TGCGCCAGCGGGACAGGGCCGGGAAGCACAGATACGCAGTATTTT	CASGTGPGSTDTQYF
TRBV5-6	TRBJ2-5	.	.	TGTGCCAGCAGCTGGGACAACCAAGAGACCCAGTACTTC	CASSWDNQETQYF
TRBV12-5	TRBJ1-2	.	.	TGTGCTAGTGGTTTGGTCGGGGGGCGGGATGGCTACACCTTC	CASGLVGGRDGYTF
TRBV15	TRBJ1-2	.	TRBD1	TGTGCCACCAGCAGAGGGACAGGAATTTATGGCTACACCTTC	CATSRGTGIYGYTF
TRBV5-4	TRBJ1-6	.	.	TGTGCCAGCAGCCCCCGGGACTCTAATTCACCCCTCCACTTT	CASSPRDSNSPLHF
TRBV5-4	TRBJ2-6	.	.	TGTGCCAGCAGGGGGTGGCCGACAGGCCACTCTGGGGCCAACGTCCTGACTTTC	CASRGWPTGHSGANVLTF
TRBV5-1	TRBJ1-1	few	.	TGCGCCAGCAGCTTGGGCGCACCGATGAACACTGAAGCTTTCTTT	CASSLGAPMNTEAFF
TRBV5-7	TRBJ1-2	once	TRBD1	TGTGCCAGCAGCCCCCCTCGACAGGGCCCCAATGGCTACACCTTC	CASSPPRQGPNGYTF
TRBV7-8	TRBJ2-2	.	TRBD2	TGTGCCAGCAGCCGGGGGGGAGGGTGGAGGAACACCGGGGAGCTGTTTTTT	CASSRGGGWRNTGELFF
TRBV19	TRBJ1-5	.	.	TGTGCCAGCCGCCGGGACTTCCAGCCCCAGCATTTT	CASRRDFQPQHF
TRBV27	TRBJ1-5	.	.	TGTGCCAGCAGACAGGGCAATCAGCCCCAGCATTTT	CASRQGNQPQHF
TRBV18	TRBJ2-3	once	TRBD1	TGTGCCAGCTCACCCTGGACAGGGAAGGACACAGATACGCAGTATTTT	CASSPWTGKDTDTQYF
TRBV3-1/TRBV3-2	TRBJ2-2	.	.	TGTGCCAGCAGCCAACGCGGGTACACCGGGGAGCTGTTTTTT	CASSQRGYTGELFF
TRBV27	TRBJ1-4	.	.	TGTGCCAGCAGCGAACGGAAGAGGGCGCGGGGTAATGAAAAACTGTTTTTT	CASSERKRARGNEKLFF
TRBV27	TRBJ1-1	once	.	TGTGCCAGCAGTTTTGGGCTAATGAACACTGAAGCTTTCTTT	CASSFGLMNTEAFF
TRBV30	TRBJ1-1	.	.	TGTGCCTGGAGTCCGACAGGATCTGAAGCTTTCTTT	CAWSPTGSEAFF
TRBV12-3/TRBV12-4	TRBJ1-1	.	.	TGTGCCAGCAGAGTGGGGGGTAACACTGAAGCTTTCTTT	CASRVGGNTEAFF
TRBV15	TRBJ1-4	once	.	TGTGCCACCAGCAGAGCCAGGGGTACGATTGAAAAACTGTTTTTT	CATSRARGTIEKLFF
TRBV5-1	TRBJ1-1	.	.	TGCGCCAGCAGCGCTAACAGGGTGGGGAACACTGAAGCTTTCTTT	CASSANRVGNTEAFF